The rows below give T cell receptor beta chains drawn from one sample of a study of T cell responses to AZD1222 COVID-19 vaccine. Profiled with immunoSEQ multiplex PCR; TCRdb holds only in-frame clones, not every one. The sample yields 150,000 to 200,000 clones, approximately 90% seen once. Source: peripheral blood, taken 28 days after the second AZD1222 dose. All receptors come from an adult who received the AZD1222 COVID-19 vaccine. The CDR3 runs from the conserved cysteine through the conserved F or W. Clone size is shown for a subset of rows, as once, few, many or a class of expanded clone.

few,TRBV10-3,TRBJ1-6,15,CAISDGGDGESPLHF
-,TRBV6-4,TRBJ1-1,17,CASSDSPGPNLNTEAFF
-,TRBV6-2/TRBV6-3,TRBJ1-6,12,CASSYPSGTGYF
-,TRBV3-1/TRBV3-2,TRBJ1-4,15,CASSPQGQRNEKLFF
-,TRBV18,TRBJ1-5,13,CASSSQGNQPQHF
-,TRBV10-1,TRBJ1-2,12,CASSEGQGSYTF
-,TRBV5-6,TRBJ1-1,14,CASRKQGRNTEAFF
-,TRBV7-9,TRBJ1-3,15,CASSLALTVGNTIYF
-,TRBV11-2,TRBJ1-3,16,CASSPADWDYGNTIYF
-,TRBV2,TRBJ1-6,15,CASDSTGLYNSPLHF
-,TRBV2,TRBJ2-1,15,CASSDPPSAGDEQFF
once,TRBV6-5,TRBJ2-2,15,CASTLHRTGIRELFF
-,TRBV30,TRBJ1-2,13,CAWSTLTNYGYTF
-,TRBV6-5,TRBJ2-1,13,CASSSLAGFEQFF
-,TRBV5-1,TRBJ2-1,15,CASSSTSGNYNEQFF
-,TRBV6-5,TRBJ2-3,14,CASRRLAPTDTQYF
-,TRBV19,TRBJ1-5,17,CASSIGRGRLSNQPQHF
-,TRBV6-4,TRBJ2-1,13,CASSERGGNEQFF
-,TRBV19,TRBJ1-2,15,CASSIDLRGNYGYTF
-,TRBV27,TRBJ2-7,15,CASSGGYRAGSLQYF
-,TRBV12-5,TRBJ2-1,11,CASLLAGEQFF
-,TRBV2,TRBJ1-2,14,CASSAQGIFYGYTF
-,TRBV29-1,TRBJ1-1,13,CSAKTGGFTEAFF
-,TRBV12-5,TRBJ1-5,14,CASGLGQINQPQHF
-,TRBV18,TRBJ1-1,11,CASSTGTEAFF
-,TRBV27,TRBJ1-2,13,CASSFLRGDGYTF